These 4 T cell receptor beta chains share one sample of origin, sequenced in a study of glioma-infiltrating T cells. Amplification of TCR alpha and beta CDR3 regions from RNA used iRepertoire nested multiplex PCR. TCRdb ran MiXCR on the multiplex PCR reads and lists one entry per CDR3 protein. The sample consists of more than 85,000 distinct CDR3 sequences, 25% to 30% of them appearing once. Source material: glioma tissue, nonneoplastic brain tissue, or PBMCs (not recorded which). All receptors derive from a human donor with low-grade glioma or glioblastoma, undergoing nonglioma brain surgery, or in good health (not recorded which).

A remark on this clonotype: A much larger clonotype is one base distant, so this may be a read error. This chain links TRBV12-3 or TRBV12-4 with TRBJ1-5; 11 nucleotides agree with TRBD1. Trimming cost V 6 bases and J 6 bases; bases outside gene matches: 16. The CDR3 spans 18 residues. Written as DNA, the CDR3 is TGTGCCAGCAGCCCTCATGCCGCCGGGACAGGGGGGAGTCAGCCCCAGCATTTT. Amino acid sequence: CASSPHAAGTGGSQPQHF.

This clonotype has a count of ten or more. The V gene is TRBV7-2, the J gene TRBJ1-2, with TRBD1 as a possible D gene (5 bases). This CDR3 comprises 17 residues. V lost 5 bases, J lost 3 bases, and 22 bases lay in between. From germline, CDR1 is SGHTA and CDR2 FQGNSA. CDR3 sequence reads: CASSPWGGTGTDYGYTF. DNA for the CDR3: TGTGCCAGCAGCCCCTGGGGGGGGACCGGGACGGACTATGGCTACACCTTC.

This clonotype was detected many times. The J gene is TRBJ1-5, the V gene TRBV2; 8 nucleotides line up with TRBD1. CDR1 SNHLY and CDR2 FYNNEI come from the germline V gene. The CDR3 is 16 amino acids. The V and J ends lost 6 bases and 0 bases, in that order; junction bases with no gene match: 7. The CDR3 sequence: CASSPQGAISNQPQHF. DNA of the CDR3: TGTGCCAGCAGCCCCCAGGGGGCGATTAGCAATCAGCCCCAGCATTTT.

Notes on this clonotype: The junction shows a germline mismatch at one end, possibly a read error. The genes are TRBV5-4 and TRBJ2-1; D possibly corresponds to TRBD1 (6 bases). Germline loops: CDR1 SGHNT, CDR2 YYREEE (reference sequence). The CDR3 loop spans 14 amino acids. The DNA for the CDR3 is TGTGCCAGCAGCTTCTCGACCCGGACAGACAAGTATTACTTC. Protein product: CASSFSTRTDKYYF. The complete variable domain, with remaining parts taken from reference TRBV5-4 and TRBJ2-1, reads ETGVTQSPTHLIKTRGQQVTLRCSSQSGHNTVSWYQQALGQGPQFIFQYYREEENGRGNFPPRFSGLQFPNYSSELNVNALELDDSALYLCASSFSTRTDKYYFGPGTRLTVL.